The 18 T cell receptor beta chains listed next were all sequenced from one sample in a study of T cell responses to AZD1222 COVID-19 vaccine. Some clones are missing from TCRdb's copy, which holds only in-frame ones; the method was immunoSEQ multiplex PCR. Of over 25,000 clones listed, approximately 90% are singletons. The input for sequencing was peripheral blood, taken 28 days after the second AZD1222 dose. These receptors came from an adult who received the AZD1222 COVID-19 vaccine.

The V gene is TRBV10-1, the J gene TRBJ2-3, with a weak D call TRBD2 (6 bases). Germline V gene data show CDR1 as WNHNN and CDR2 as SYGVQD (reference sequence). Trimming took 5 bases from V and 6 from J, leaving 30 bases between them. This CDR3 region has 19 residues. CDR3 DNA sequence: TGCGCCAGCAGTCAGTGGGGGGTAAAGGCGGGTTTTTCCCGGGATACGCAGTATTTT. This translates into CASSQWGVKAGFSRDTQYF.

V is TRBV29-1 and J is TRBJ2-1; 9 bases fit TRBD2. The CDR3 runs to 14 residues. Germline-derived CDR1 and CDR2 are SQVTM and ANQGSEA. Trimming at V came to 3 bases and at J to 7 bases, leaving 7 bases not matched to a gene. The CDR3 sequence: CSVDMPSGTNEQFF. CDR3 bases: TGCAGCGTTGATATGCCTAGCGGGACAAATGAGCAGTTCTTC.

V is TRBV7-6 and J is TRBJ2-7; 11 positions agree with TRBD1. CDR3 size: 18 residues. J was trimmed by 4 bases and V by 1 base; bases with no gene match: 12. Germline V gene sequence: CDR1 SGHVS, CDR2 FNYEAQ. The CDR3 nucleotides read TGTGCCAGCAGCTTAGGCATCTCGGGACAGGGGGTTGCGTACGAGCAGTACTTC. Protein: CASSLGISGQGVAYEQYF.

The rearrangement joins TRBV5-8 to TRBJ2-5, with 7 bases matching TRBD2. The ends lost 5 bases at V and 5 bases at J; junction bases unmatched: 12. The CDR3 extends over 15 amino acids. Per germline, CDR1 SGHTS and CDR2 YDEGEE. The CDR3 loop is CASRAGTIVSETQYF. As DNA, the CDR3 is TGTGCCAGCAGGGCCGGGACTATCGTTTCCGAGACCCAGTACTTC.

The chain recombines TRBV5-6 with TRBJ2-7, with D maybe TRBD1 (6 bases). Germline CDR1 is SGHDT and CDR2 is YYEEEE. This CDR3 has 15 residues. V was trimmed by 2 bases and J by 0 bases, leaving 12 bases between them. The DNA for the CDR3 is TGTGCCAGCAGCTTCAGGGGCAGCGGCTCCTACGAGCAGTACTTC. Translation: CASSFRGSGSYEQYF.

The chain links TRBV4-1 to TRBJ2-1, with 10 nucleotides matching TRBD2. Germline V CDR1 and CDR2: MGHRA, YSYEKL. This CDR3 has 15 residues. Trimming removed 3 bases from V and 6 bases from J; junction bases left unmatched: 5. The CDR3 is CASSHLAGALNEQFF. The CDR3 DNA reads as TGCGCCAGCAGCCACCTAGCGGGAGCCCTCAATGAGCAGTTCTTC.

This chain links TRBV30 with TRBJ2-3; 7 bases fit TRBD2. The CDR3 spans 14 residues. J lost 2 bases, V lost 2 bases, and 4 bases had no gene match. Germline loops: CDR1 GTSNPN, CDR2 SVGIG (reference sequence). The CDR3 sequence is CAWSRGGITDTQYF. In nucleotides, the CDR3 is TGTGCCTGGAGTCGGGGAGGGATCACAGATACGCAGTATTTT.

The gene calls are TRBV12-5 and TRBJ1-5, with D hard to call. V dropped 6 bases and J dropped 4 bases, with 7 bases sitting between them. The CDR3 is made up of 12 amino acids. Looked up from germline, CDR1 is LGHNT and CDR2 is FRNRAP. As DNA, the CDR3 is TGTGCTAGTGGCGTCCCAAATCAGCCCCAGCATTTT. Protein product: CASGVPNQPQHF.

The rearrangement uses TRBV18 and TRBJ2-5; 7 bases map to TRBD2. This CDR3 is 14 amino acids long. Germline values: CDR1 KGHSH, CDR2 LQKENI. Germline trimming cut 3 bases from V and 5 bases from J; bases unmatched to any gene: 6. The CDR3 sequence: CASSPAGGSETQYF. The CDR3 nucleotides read TGTGCCAGCTCACCCGCCGGGGGGTCGGAGACCCAGTACTTC.

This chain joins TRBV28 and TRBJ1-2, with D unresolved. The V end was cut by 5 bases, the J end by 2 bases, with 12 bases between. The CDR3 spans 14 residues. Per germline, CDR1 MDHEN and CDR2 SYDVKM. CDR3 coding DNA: TGTGCCAGCAGTCCACAGACGGTGAACTATGGCTACACCTTC. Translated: CASSPQTVNYGYTF.

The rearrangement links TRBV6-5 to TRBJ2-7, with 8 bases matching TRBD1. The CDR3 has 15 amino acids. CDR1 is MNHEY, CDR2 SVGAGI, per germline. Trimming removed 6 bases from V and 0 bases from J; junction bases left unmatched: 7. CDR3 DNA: TGTGCCAGCAGGTACCGAGGACAGGGCTCCTACGAGCAGTACTTC. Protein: CASRYRGQGSYEQYF.

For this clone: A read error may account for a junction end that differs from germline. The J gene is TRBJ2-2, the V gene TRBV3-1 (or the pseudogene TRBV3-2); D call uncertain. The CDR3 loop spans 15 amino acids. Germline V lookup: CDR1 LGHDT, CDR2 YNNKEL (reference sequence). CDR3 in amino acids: CASSQGVSGTRELFF. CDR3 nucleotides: TGTGCCAGCAGCCAAGGAGTTTCGGGCACCCGGGAGCTGTTTTTT.

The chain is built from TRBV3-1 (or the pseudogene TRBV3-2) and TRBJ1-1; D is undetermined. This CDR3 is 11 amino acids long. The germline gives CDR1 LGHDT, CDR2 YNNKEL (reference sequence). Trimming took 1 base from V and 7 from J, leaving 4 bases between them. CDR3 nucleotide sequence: TGTGCCAGCAGCCAAGCGAGTGAAGCTTTCTTT. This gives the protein CASSQASEAFF.

The CDR3 region is CASSQFPDSYNSPLHF. CDR3 bases: TGCGCCAGCAGTCAATTCCCGGACTCCTATAATTCACCCCTCCACTTT. The rearrangement links TRBV23-1 to TRBJ1-6; no firm D call. TRBV23-1 belongs to the ORF category, with a function that is uncertain. The V end was cut by 1 base, the J end by 0 bases, with 7 bases between. This CDR3 is built from 16 residues.

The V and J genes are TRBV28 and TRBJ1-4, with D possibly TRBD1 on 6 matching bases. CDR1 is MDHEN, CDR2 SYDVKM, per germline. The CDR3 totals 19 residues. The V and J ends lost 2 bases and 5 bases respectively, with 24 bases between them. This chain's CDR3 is CASSLNFMGNRVRNEKLFF. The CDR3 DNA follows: TGTGCCAGCAGTTTAAATTTTATGGGAAACAGGGTCCGAAATGAAAAACTGTTTTTT.

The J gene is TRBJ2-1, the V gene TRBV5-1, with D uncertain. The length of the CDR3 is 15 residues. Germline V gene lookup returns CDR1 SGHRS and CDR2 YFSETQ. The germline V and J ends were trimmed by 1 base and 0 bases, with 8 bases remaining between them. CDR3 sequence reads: CASSLNEGSYNEQFF. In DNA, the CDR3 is TGCGCCAGCAGCTTGAACGAAGGCTCCTACAATGAGCAGTTCTTC.

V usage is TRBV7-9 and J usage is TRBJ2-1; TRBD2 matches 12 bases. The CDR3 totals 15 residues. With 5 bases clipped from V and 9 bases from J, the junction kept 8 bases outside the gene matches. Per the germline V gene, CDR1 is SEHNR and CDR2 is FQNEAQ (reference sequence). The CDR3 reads CASSARLAGVGEQFF. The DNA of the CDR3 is TGTGCCAGCAGCGCCAGACTAGCGGGAGTTGGTGAGCAGTTCTTC.

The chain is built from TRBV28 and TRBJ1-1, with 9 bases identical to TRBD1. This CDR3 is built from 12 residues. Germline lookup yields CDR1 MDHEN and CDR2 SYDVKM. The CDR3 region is CGTTGGYTEAFF. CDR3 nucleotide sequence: TGTGGGACGACAGGGGGTTACACTGAAGCTTTCTTT. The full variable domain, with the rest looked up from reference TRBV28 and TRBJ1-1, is DVKVTQSSRYLVKRTGEKVFLECVQDMDHENMFWYRQDPGLGLRLIYFSYDVKMKEKGDIPEGYSVSREKKERFSLILESASTNQTSMYLCGTTGGYTEAFFGQGTRLTVV.